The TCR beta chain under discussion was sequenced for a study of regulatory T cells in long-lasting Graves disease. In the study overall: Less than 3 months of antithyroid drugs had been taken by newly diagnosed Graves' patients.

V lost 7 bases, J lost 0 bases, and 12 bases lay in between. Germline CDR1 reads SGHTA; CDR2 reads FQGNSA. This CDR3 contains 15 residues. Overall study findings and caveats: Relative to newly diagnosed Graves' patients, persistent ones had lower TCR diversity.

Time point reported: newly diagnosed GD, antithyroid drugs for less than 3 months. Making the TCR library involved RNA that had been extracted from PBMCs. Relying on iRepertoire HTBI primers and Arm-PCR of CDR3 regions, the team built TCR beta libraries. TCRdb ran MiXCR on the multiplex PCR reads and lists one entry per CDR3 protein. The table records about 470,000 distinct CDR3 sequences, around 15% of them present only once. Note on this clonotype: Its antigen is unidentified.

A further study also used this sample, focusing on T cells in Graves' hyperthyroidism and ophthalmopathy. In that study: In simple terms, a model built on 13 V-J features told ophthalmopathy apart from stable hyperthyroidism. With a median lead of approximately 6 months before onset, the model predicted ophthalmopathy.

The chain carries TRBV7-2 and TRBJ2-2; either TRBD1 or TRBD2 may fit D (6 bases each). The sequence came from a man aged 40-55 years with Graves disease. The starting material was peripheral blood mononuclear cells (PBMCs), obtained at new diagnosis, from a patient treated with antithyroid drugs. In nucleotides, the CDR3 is TGTGCCAGCACCGGGGGCCCCCCGAACACCGGGGAGCTGTTTTTT. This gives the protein CASTGGPPNTGELFF.